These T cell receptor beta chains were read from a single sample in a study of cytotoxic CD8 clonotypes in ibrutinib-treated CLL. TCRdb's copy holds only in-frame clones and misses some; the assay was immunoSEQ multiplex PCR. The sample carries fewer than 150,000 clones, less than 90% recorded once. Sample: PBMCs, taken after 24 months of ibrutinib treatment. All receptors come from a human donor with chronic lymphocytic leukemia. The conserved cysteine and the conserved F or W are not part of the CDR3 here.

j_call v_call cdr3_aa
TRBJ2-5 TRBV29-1 SLRHFQETQY
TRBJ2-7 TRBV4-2 ASSQGSSPGREQY
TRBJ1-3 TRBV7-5 VRSLAGRAGNTIY
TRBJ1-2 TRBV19 ASSSRTGLSERYGYT
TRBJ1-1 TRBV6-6 ASSYRGAEAF
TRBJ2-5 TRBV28 ASSYREGRRETQY
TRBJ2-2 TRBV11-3 ASSLGLGTGGTGELF
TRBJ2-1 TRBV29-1 SVEGGFKDFDEQF
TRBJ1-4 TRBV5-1 ASSLDAQGSNEKLF
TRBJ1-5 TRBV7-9 ASSLALSGQGIGHQPQH
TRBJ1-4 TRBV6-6 ASRKQGRAGLKLF
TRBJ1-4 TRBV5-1 ASSQGLGEKLF
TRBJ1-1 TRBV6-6 AASGLPNTEAF
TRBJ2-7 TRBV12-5 ASVLTVSSYEQY
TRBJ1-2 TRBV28 ASTGGAPGGYT
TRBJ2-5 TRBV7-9 ASRREEETQY
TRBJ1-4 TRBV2 ASSEDRALR
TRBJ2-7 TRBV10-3 ATQGLAGGSYEQY
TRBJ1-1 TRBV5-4 ASSLDPQGNTEAF
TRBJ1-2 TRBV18 ASSSRSYGYT
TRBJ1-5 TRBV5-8 ASSLQGNQPQH
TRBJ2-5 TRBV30 AWNRLRDRGETQY
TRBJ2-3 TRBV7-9 ASSSAGTAPTDTQY
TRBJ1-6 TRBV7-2 ASNGESSYNSPLH
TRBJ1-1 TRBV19 ASAQGRLYTEAF
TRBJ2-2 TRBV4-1 ASSQVVRGFANTGELF
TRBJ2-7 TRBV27 ASSLSEALTYEQY
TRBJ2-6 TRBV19 ASDTNSGANVLT
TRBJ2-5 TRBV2 ASSAQTQY